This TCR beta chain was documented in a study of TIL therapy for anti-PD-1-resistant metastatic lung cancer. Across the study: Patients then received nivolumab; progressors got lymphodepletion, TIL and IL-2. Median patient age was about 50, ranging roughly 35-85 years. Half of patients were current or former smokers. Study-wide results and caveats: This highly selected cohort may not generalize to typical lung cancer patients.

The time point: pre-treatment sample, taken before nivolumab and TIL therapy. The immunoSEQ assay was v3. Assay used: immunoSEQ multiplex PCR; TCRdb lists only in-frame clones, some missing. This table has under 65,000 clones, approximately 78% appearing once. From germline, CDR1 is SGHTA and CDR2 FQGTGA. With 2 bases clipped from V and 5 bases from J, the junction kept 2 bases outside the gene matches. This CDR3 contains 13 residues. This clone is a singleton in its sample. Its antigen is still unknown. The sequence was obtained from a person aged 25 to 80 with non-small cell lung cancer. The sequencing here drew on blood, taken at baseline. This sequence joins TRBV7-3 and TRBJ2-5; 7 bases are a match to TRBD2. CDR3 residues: CASSLFGRETQYF. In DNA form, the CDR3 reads TGTGCCAGCAGCTTATTCGGGAGGGAGACCCAGTACTTC.